This record covers a single T cell receptor beta chain. What it binds is not known. Repertoires were generated with immunoSEQ multiplex PCR, while TCRdb's copy carries only in-frame clones and drops some. The sample includes 98,000 or so clones, nearly 90% of them seen just once. The data originate from a study of Tregs in tolerant kidney transplant recipients. Study results and caveats: Expanding Tregs on activated donor B cells appeared to best identify donor-specific TCRbeta clones. Validation in larger populations is needed because few patients were studied.

V lost 4 bases and J 8 bases, leaving 9 bases between the germline ends. CDR3 size: 13 residues. Germline loops: CDR1 MNHNS, CDR2 SASEGT. The TCR comes from a human donor who received a combined kidney and bone marrow transplant. The source material was CD4+ T cells from blood, sampled before the transplant. The chain links TRBV6-1 to TRBJ1-6; tentatively, D is TRBD1 (5 bases). The CDR3 nucleotides read TGTGCCAGCAGTGCAGGGATCGATTCACCCCTCCACTTT. Encoded protein: CASSAGIDSPLHF.